The 29 T cell receptor beta chains below come from one sample, sequenced in a study of T cells in localized non-small cell lung cancer. Sequencing was performed with immunoSEQ multiplex PCR; in TCRdb, only in-frame clones are kept and a portion is missing. This sample has about 2,400 clones, with 25% to 30% found just once. Specimen: normal lung tissue next to the tumor, collected before any cancer treatment. The receptors shown here come from a man between 40 and 70 years old with stage I lung adenocarcinoma.

The chain is built from TRBV10-2 and TRBJ1-2, with TRBD1 identical over 7 bases. The trim removed 5 bases at V and 8 bases at J, leaving 17 bases unmatched. CDR3 length equals 16 residues. Germline V gene sequence: CDR1 WSHSY, CDR2 SAAADI. CDR3 sequence: CASSPIQGQGVSGYTF. DNA for the CDR3: TGCGCCAGCAGTCCGATACAAGGCCAGGGGGTTAGCGGCTACACCTTC.

This clone is termed medium-sized (0.01 to 0.1%). The chain couples TRBV6-8 to TRBJ2-7; D is perhaps TRBD1 (6 bases). Trimming removed 8 bases at V and 3 bases at J, with 20 bases between. Germline CDR1 MNHGY, CDR2 SAAAGT. This CDR3 has 15 residues. CDR3 DNA sequence: TGTGCCAGCGGCGATCCGCTCACAGGGAACTACGAGCAGTACTTC. Amino acids: CASGDPLTGNYEQYF.

V gene TRBV18 combines with J gene TRBJ2-3; D remains ambiguous. Germline V lookup: CDR1 KGHSH, CDR2 LQKENI. This CDR3 region has 16 residues. V dropped 3 bases and J dropped 5 bases, with 18 bases sitting between them. The CDR3 loop is CASSPSARSLEDTQYF. CDR3 in DNA: TGTGCCAGCTCACCTTCTGCCAGGTCTCTTGAAGATACGCAGTATTTT.

The V gene is TRBV19, the J gene TRBJ1-4, with D unclear. V shed 4 bases and J shed 0 bases, with 9 bases lying between them. This CDR3 has 15 amino acids. Germline-derived CDR1 and CDR2 are LNHDA and SQIVND (reference sequence). The CDR3 DNA reads TGTGCCAGTAGTAAACAGCCGGCAACTAATGAAAAACTGTTTTTT. This encodes CASSKQPATNEKLFF.

The gene calls are TRBV19 and TRBJ2-7; 7 positions agree with TRBD1. V trimming: 1 base; J trimming: 2 bases; junction bases outside the gene matches: 5. The V gene's germline CDR1 is LNHDA and CDR2 SQIVND (reference sequence). The CDR3 sequence is 15 residues long. The CDR3 DNA is TGTGCCAGTAGTATAGGCACAGGGGTCACCTACGAGCAGTACTTC. This codes for CASSIGTGVTYEQYF.

The chain joins TRBV6-8 to TRBJ2-1, with TRBD2 matching 11 bases. The CDR3 covers 19 residues. The junction had 13 bases not matched to a gene; V was cut back by 0 bases and J by 6 bases. Germline V lookup: CDR1 MNHGY, CDR2 SAAAGT. DNA for the CDR3: TGTGCCAGCAGTTACTCGAATTTAGCGGGGGGGTTTCAGGGCAATGAGCAGTTCTTC. Translation gives CASSYSNLAGGFQGNEQFF.

This clone was recorded a few times. The V gene is TRBV30, the J gene TRBJ1-1; D is undetermined. Trimming took off 8 bases at V and 0 bases at J, with 19 bases between the two ends. The CDR3 runs to 15 residues. From germline, CDR1 is GTSNPN and CDR2 SVGIG (reference sequence). The CDR3 loop reads CARTGRFGMNTEAFF. The CDR3 bases are TGTGCCAGAACCGGCAGGTTTGGAATGAACACTGAAGCTTTCTTT.

CDR3 sequence (DNA): TGTGCCAGCAGCTTGGTATCGGGGACCTCCTCTGGAAACACCATATATTTT. Its translation is CASSLVSGTSSGNTIYF. This chain joins TRBV11-3 and TRBJ1-3; perhaps TRBD1 as D (5 bases). CDR1 is SGHNT, CDR2 YENEEA, per germline. Between the trimmed V and J ends, which lost 3 bases and 0 bases, there was a span of 15 bases. CDR3 length equals 17 residues.

This clone ranks as medium-sized (0.01 to 0.1%). The chain uses TRBV30 and TRBJ1-5; no clear D gene. The V and J ends lost 1 base and 2 bases respectively, with 6 bases between them. The CDR3 covers 13 residues. CDR1 and CDR2 from the germline V gene are GTSNPN and SVGIG (reference sequence). For the CDR3, the DNA is TGTGCCTGGAGTGCGGGAGGCAATCAGCCCCAGCATTTT. Translated, it gives CAWSAGGNQPQHF.

The rearrangement joins TRBV19 to TRBJ1-2; TRBD1 is a possible D gene (5 bases). Trimming stripped 10 bases from V and 5 bases from J, with 14 bases between. The CDR3 length is 12 residues. Germline lookup yields CDR1 LNHDA and CDR2 SQIVND (reference sequence). CDR3 in amino acids: CATSTVRYGYTF. CDR3 DNA sequence: TGTGCCACTTCGACAGTCCGGTATGGCTACACCTTC.

This chain joins TRBV19 and TRBJ2-2; no reliable D call. Trimming pared 3 bases from V and 7 bases from J, leaving 15 bases between. The V gene's germline CDR1 is LNHDA and CDR2 SQIVND (reference sequence). This CDR3 comprises 15 residues. CDR3 in amino acids: CASSIDSSGDGELFF. CDR3 nucleotide sequence: TGTGCCAGTAGTATCGATTCATCCGGTGACGGGGAGCTGTTTTTT.

V and J are TRBV10-3 and TRBJ2-2; the D is unclear. The V gene's germline CDR1 is ENHRY and CDR2 SYGVKD. This CDR3 contains 15 residues. Trimming removed 2 bases from V and 7 bases from J, with 14 bases in between. DNA of the CDR3: TGTGCCATCAGTGAGGACGCTAGGCCAAGCGGGGAGCTGTTTTTT. It codes for CAISEDARPSGELFF.

This clone has just a few counts. The rearrangement uses TRBV18 and TRBJ2-5; D unclear. Germline loops: CDR1 KGHSH, CDR2 LQKENI. Trimming pared 3 bases from V and 4 bases from J, leaving 9 bases between. The CDR3 length is 13 residues. The CDR3 protein is CASSPQNPETQYF. The CDR3 bases are TGTGCCAGCTCACCGCAGAATCCAGAGACCCAGTACTTC.

This clone was counted between two and nine times. The gene calls are TRBV9 and TRBJ1-2, with D unclear. The CDR3 runs 16 residues. Looked up from germline, CDR1 is SGDLS and CDR2 is YYNGEE. The V gene lost 6 bases and the J gene lost 0 bases, with 18 bases spanning the gap. The CDR3 bases are TGTGCCAGCATTCCGCTAGAGGGTAGATCTAACTATGGCTACACCTTC. This gives the protein CASIPLEGRSNYGYTF.

The table lists this clone with a few counts. V usage is TRBV18 and J usage is TRBJ1-3; tentatively, D is TRBD1 (6 bases). V was trimmed by 6 bases and J by 10 bases, leaving 19 bases between them. This CDR3 spans 14 amino acids. In germline, CDR1 is KGHSH, CDR2 LQKENI. The CDR3 DNA follows: TGTGCCAGCTCCCCCGGACAGAATGGGAAGACCATATATTTT. Protein product: CASSPGQNGKTIYF. Variable domain in full (rest from reference TRBV18 and TRBJ1-3): NAGVMQNPRHLVRRRGQEARLRCSPMKGHSHVYWYRQLPEEGLKFMVYLQKENIIDESGMPKERFSAEFPKEGPSILRIQQVVRGDSAAYFCASSPGQNGKTIYFGEGSWLTVV.

This clone ranks as medium-sized. V is TRBV11-3 and J is TRBJ2-7; D is possibly TRBD2 (6 bases). The V gene's germline CDR1 is SGHNT and CDR2 YENEEA. This CDR3 spans 14 amino acids. V was shortened by 5 bases and J by 6 bases, with 17 bases between the two germline ends. The DNA of the CDR3 is TGTGCCAGCAGCAGGAGGGGAGGAGTGGTCGAGCAGTACTTC. Its translation: CASSRRGGVVEQYF.

The rearrangement links TRBV10-3 to TRBJ1-2; 7 positions match TRBD1. Looked up from germline, CDR1 is ENHRY and CDR2 is SYGVKD. Trimming at V came to 1 base and at J to 2 bases, leaving 1 base not matched to a gene. There are 14 residues in the CDR3. The CDR3 reads CAISEYRGNYGYTF. Here the CDR3 DNA reads TGTGCCATCAGTGAGTACAGGGGAAACTATGGCTACACCTTC.

This chain connects TRBV25-1 to TRBJ1-2; D unresolved. Germline V gives CDR1 MGHDK, CDR2 SYGVNS. CDR3 length equals 15 residues. V was trimmed by 3 bases and J by 5 bases, leaving 16 bases between them. CDR3 coding DNA: TGTGCCAGCAGTGACCACCTCGGGCTTTCGTATGGCTACACCTTC. Protein sequence: CASSDHLGLSYGYTF.

V usage is TRBV9 and J usage is TRBJ2-7; D might be TRBD1 (6 bases). Germline V gene sequence: CDR1 SGDLS, CDR2 YYNGEE. The CDR3 runs to 14 residues. The ends were cut back, 6 bases at V and 2 bases at J, with 15 bases in the middle. The CDR3 nucleotides read TGTGCCAGCACTCCGACAGGCATCCCCTACGAGCAGTACTTC. Encoded protein: CASTPTGIPYEQYF.

Worth noting for this clone: No DNA is shown, since the ends of the CDR3 on it are uncertain; the CDR3 is the one TCRdb lists. The chain links TRBV29-1 to TRBJ1-1; the table's D call, TRBD1, was not checked against the DNA. Per germline, CDR1 SQVTM and CDR2 ANQGSEA. From its first to its last residue, the CDR3 has 12 amino acids. The CDR3 loop is CSVFGTGTESFF.

The chain couples TRBV7-4 to TRBJ2-5; TRBD2 aligns across 12 bases. The CDR3 sequence is 16 residues long. V dropped 3 bases and J dropped 0; count of bases not matched to a gene: 2. Germline V CDR1 and CDR2: SGHVT, SQSDAQ. The CDR3 DNA reads TGTGCCAGCAGCTTCAGGACTAGCGGGGACCAAGAGACCCAGTACTTC. Its protein product is CASSFRTSGDQETQYF.

The V call is TRBV11-3, the J call TRBJ1-4; D not resolved. CDR1 and CDR2 (germline): SGHNT, YENEEA. Trimming removed 3 bases at V and 7 bases at J, with 12 bases between. This CDR3 has 14 residues. Written as DNA, the CDR3 is TGTGCCAGCAGCTTGGTAGGGTATCGTGAAAAACTGTTTTTT. Translating it yields CASSLVGYREKLFF. Full variable domain (rest looked up from reference TRBV11-3 and TRBJ1-4): EAGVVQSPRYKIIEKKQPVAFWCNPISGHNTLYWYLQNLGQGPELLIRYENEEAVDDSQLPKDRFSAERLKGVDSTLKIQPAELGDSAVYLCASSLVGYREKLFFGSGTQLSVL.

This clone showed up just a few times. V is TRBV6-8 and J is TRBJ2-2; D gene unclear. This CDR3 contains 13 residues. V lost 8 bases and J lost 5, with 12 bases in between. Germline V gene sequence: CDR1 MNHGY, CDR2 SAAAGT. CDR3 amino acids: CASAPFLTGELFF. The CDR3 DNA reads TGTGCCAGCGCCCCCTTCTTGACCGGGGAGCTGTTTTTT.

The chain is built from TRBV6-8 and TRBJ1-6; D may be TRBD1 (5 bases). The CDR3 covers 13 residues. V was trimmed by 8 bases and J by 9 bases, leaving 14 bases between them. Looked up from germline, CDR1 is MNHGY and CDR2 is SAAAGT. The CDR3 coding sequence is TGTGCCAGCGGAAGGGACTTCCTTTCACCCCTCCACTTT. Encoded protein: CASGRDFLSPLHF.

The chain employs TRBV30 and TRBJ2-3; TRBD1 matches at 10 bases. From germline, CDR1 is GTSNPN and CDR2 SVGIG (reference sequence). J was trimmed by 8 bases and V by 2 bases; bases with no gene match: 7. The CDR3 consists of 14 residues. CDR3 sequence: CAWSLGQGLSTQYF. The CDR3 bases are TGTGCCTGGAGTTTGGGACAGGGGTTGAGTACGCAGTATTTT.

This clone has a handful of counts. The chain uses TRBV7-2 and TRBJ1-2, with a tentative D call TRBD1 (6 bases). The CDR3 loop spans 13 amino acids. CDR1 and CDR2 (germline): SGHTA, FQGNSA. Deletions cut 4 bases from V and 4 bases from J, with 10 bases between. The CDR3 is CASSSTGPYGYTF. The DNA of the CDR3 is TGTGCCAGCAGCTCGACAGGCCCCTATGGCTACACCTTC.

This clone has a handful of counts. Coverage ceases 1 residue before the CDR3 finishes, and the germline J gene fills in the end. The rearrangement links TRBV10-3 to TRBJ1-1, with D unresolved. The germline gives CDR1 ENHRY, CDR2 SYGVKD. This CDR3 has 16 amino acids. Trimming took off 2 bases at V and 3 bases at J, with 16 bases between the two ends. The CDR3 bases that were read are TGTGCCATCAGTGAGAGTCAGGTCCTTAAGGACACTGAAGCTTTC. Protein sequence: CAISESQVLKDTEAF. The CDR3 as a whole reads CAISESQVLKDTEAFF.

A few counts support this clone. The V call is TRBV30, the J call TRBJ1-5, with D unclear. The CDR3 spans 13 residues. CDR1 is GTSNPN, CDR2 SVGIG, per germline (reference sequence). Trimming removed 1 base from V and 5 bases from J, with 9 bases in between. Written as DNA, the CDR3 is TGTGCCTGGAGTGACCAGCGCGATCAGCCCCAGCATTTT. Residues: CAWSDQRDQPQHF.

The chain combines TRBV6-8 with TRBJ1-5; unclear D gene. This CDR3 has 13 amino acids. From germline, CDR1 is MNHGY and CDR2 SAAAGT. The V and J ends lost 4 bases and 7 bases respectively, with 11 bases between them. The CDR3 DNA sequence: TGTGCCAGCAGTTCAAACTCGGGGCAGCCCCAGCATTTT. This sequence encodes CASSSNSGQPQHF.